These 18 T cell receptor beta chains were all obtained from the same sample, sequenced in a study of blood T cell repertoires in COVID-19. This table comes from immunoSEQ multiplex PCR, and its TCRdb copy is limited to in-frame clones, with some not included. The sample records about 270,000 clones, 70% to 90% being singletons. The sample taken for sequencing was peripheral blood. The receptors were gathered from a young woman with COVID-19, enrolled during active disease.

The chain links TRBV14 to TRBJ1-2; a possible D gene is TRBD1 (5 bases). Germline CDR1 and CDR2: SGHDN and FVKESK. This CDR3 is 13 amino acids long. V was clipped by 2 bases and J by 6 bases, with 10 bases between them. The CDR3 sequence is CASSQSWGDGYTF. DNA of the CDR3: TGTGCCAGCAGCCAATCGTGGGGCGATGGCTACACCTTC.

This chain links TRBV11-2 with TRBJ2-7; D unresolved. Germline CDR1 is SGHAT and CDR2 is FQNNGV. The CDR3 contains 14 residues. V dropped 2 bases and J dropped 2 bases, with 10 bases sitting between them. DNA for the CDR3: TGTGCCAGCAGCTTAAGTCCCACTCCCTACGAGCAGTACTTC. Translated, it gives CASSLSPTPYEQYF.

The chain has TRBV11-2 and TRBJ1-2; D uncertain. The CDR3 runs to 14 residues. Germline V CDR1 and CDR2: SGHAT, FQNNGV. The V gene lost 1 base and the J gene lost 7 bases, with 13 bases spanning the gap. The CDR3 sequence is CASSLVMGVFGYTF. The CDR3, as DNA: TGTGCCAGCAGCTTAGTCATGGGCGTCTTTGGCTACACCTTC.

V usage is TRBV5-1 and J usage is TRBJ2-5; perhaps TRBD2 as D (5 bases). CDR1 is SGHRS, CDR2 YFSETQ, per germline. The CDR3 length is 14 residues. The V gene lost 0 bases and the J gene lost 4 bases, with 10 bases spanning the gap. The CDR3 loop is CASSLVRDGETQYF. Written as DNA, the CDR3 is TGCGCCAGCAGCTTGGTTCGGGATGGAGAGACCCAGTACTTC.

This clone appeared once. The J gene is TRBJ1-2, the V gene TRBV2; 8 bases align to TRBD1. J lost 4 bases, V lost 6 bases, and 7 bases had no gene match. Germline CDR1 reads SNHLY; CDR2 reads FYNNEI. This CDR3 comprises 14 residues. The CDR3 sequence: CASSPGDRSYGYTF. In DNA form, the CDR3 reads TGTGCCAGCAGCCCTGGGGACAGGAGCTATGGCTACACCTTC.

The rearrangement links TRBV6-5 to TRBJ1-5; 11 positions match TRBD1. This CDR3 spans 15 amino acids. With 5 bases clipped from V and 8 bases from J, the junction kept 8 bases outside the gene matches. In germline, CDR1 is MNHEY, CDR2 SVGAGI. The DNA of the CDR3 is TGTGCCAGCAGTCCGGACAGGGGGCAAAGTGAGCCCCAGCATTTT. Translated: CASSPDRGQSEPQHF.

The chain recombines TRBV19 with TRBJ2-7; 7 nucleotides agree with TRBD1. With V trimmed by 3 bases and J by 0 bases, 8 bases remained unmatched. The length of the CDR3 is 16 residues. Looked up from germline, CDR1 is LNHDA and CDR2 is SQIVND (reference sequence). In DNA form, the CDR3 reads TGTGCCAGTAGTATCGCGGCAGGGGGTTTCTCCTACGAGCAGTACTTC. Its translation: CASSIAAGGFSYEQYF.

The V gene is TRBV10-3, the J gene TRBJ1-2; TRBD1 matches 7 bases. Germline CDR1 reads ENHRY; CDR2 reads SYGVKD. This CDR3 region has 17 residues. V lost 8 bases, J lost 5 bases, and 20 bases stayed unmatched. The CDR3 spells CAIGTESELGGLYGYTF. CDR3 bases: TGTGCCATCGGGACAGAGAGTGAGTTAGGCGGTCTTTATGGCTACACCTTC.

This clone was recorded only once. The V call is TRBV4-1, the J call TRBJ1-2, with D maybe TRBD1 (6 bases). The ends were cut back, 0 bases at V and 7 bases at J, with 18 bases in the middle. CDR1 and CDR2 (germline): MGHRA, YSYEKL. There are 16 residues in the CDR3. CDR3 region: CASSQETGQGSRGYTF. In DNA, the CDR3 is TGCGCCAGCAGCCAAGAAACAGGGCAGGGGAGTCGTGGCTACACCTTC.

The chain carries TRBV20-1 and TRBJ2-7; a possible D gene is TRBD1 (5 bases). Trimming took 4 bases from V and 3 from J, leaving 7 bases between them. Looked up from germline, CDR1 is DFQATT and CDR2 is SNEGSKA (reference sequence). CDR3 length equals 11 residues. CDR3 in DNA: TGCAGTGCTACAGGGTTCTACGAGCAGTACTTC. The encoded protein is CSATGFYEQYF.

The rearrangement joins TRBV6-5 to TRBJ1-6, with a weak D call TRBD1 (5 bases). The CDR3 is made up of 14 amino acids. CDR1 and CDR2 from the germline V gene are MNHEY and SVGAGI. The ends were cut back, 4 bases at V and 10 bases at J, with 14 bases in the middle. CDR3 region: CASSWRNDRSPLHF. The CDR3 DNA reads as TGTGCCAGCAGTTGGCGTAACGACAGATCACCCCTCCACTTT.

The chain has TRBV29-1 and TRBJ2-7; 7 nucleotides agree with TRBD1. The CDR3 runs 13 residues. Germline assignment: CDR1 SQVTM and CDR2 ANQGSEA. V lost 5 bases to trimming and J lost 3 bases; unmatched junction nucleotides: 7. In DNA, the CDR3 is TGCAGCGTTTCTCGGACAGGATTCTACGAGCAGTACTTC. Its protein is CSVSRTGFYEQYF.

The CDR3: CASSSGQGGRGGYTF. The CDR3, as DNA: TGTGCCAGCAGTTCCGGACAGGGAGGTCGGGGTGGCTACACCTTC. The chain joins TRBV28 to TRBJ1-2; 8 positions agree with TRBD1. The J segment lost 7 bases and the V segment lost 4 bases, leaving 11 bases of the junction unmatched. Germline loops: CDR1 MDHEN, CDR2 SYDVKM. The CDR3 covers 15 residues.

V gene TRBV5-5 combines with J gene TRBJ1-2; D ambiguous. This CDR3 comprises 13 residues. Germline CDR1 SGHKS, CDR2 YYEKEE (reference sequence). V lost 7 bases and J 3 bases, leaving 13 bases between the germline ends. CDR3 bases: TGTGCCAGCGCCATAGACAAAGACTATGGCTACACCTTC. It encodes CASAIDKDYGYTF.

The chain recombines TRBV2 with TRBJ2-2, with D unclear. The ends were cut back, 8 bases at V and 10 bases at J, with 8 bases in the middle. The V gene's germline CDR1 is SNHLY and CDR2 FYNNEI. The CDR3 has 10 residues. CDR3 DNA: TGTGCCAGCTCTGGCCCGGAGCTGTTTTTT. Its translation is CASSGPELFF. The variable domain in full, completed from reference TRBV2 and TRBJ2-2, reads EPEVTQTPSHQVTQMGQEVILRCVPISNHLYFYWYRQILGQKVEFLVSFYNNEISEKSEIFDDQFSVERPDGSNFTLKIRSTKLEDSAMYFCASSGPELFFGEGSRLTVL.

This clone was observed once. The chain carries TRBV5-6 and TRBJ1-4; a weak D match, TRBD1 (6 bases). CDR3 size: 16 residues. Per the germline V gene, CDR1 is SGHDT and CDR2 is YYEEEE. V dropped 4 bases and J dropped 8 bases, with 21 bases sitting between them. CDR3 loop: CASSTLTRQDGEKLFF. The CDR3 DNA reads as TGTGCCAGCAGCACCCTAACCCGACAGGATGGAGAAAAACTGTTTTTT. Full variable domain (remainder filled in from reference TRBV5-6 and TRBJ1-4): DAGVTQSPTHLIKTRGQQVTLRCSPKSGHDTVSWYQQALGQGPQFIFQYYEEEERQRGNFPDRFSGHQFPNYSSELNVNALLLGDSALYLCASSTLTRQDGEKLFFGSGTQLSVL.

This chain's CDR3 is CASGTSPNEQFF. The DNA for the CDR3 is TGTGCCAGCGGGACTAGCCCCAATGAGCAGTTCTTC. The chain uses TRBV5-4 and TRBJ2-1, with 9 positions matching TRBD2. This CDR3 comprises 12 residues. V lost 7 bases and J lost 6; bases outside the gene matches: 2. Germline-derived CDR1 and CDR2 are SGHNT and YYREEE (reference sequence).

V usage is TRBV5-4 and J usage is TRBJ1-2, with 7 bases lining up with TRBD1. CDR3 length: 15 amino acids. V gave up 4 bases and J gave up 6 bases; unmatched junction bases: 12. Germline V gives CDR1 SGHNT, CDR2 YYREEE (reference sequence). CDR3 coding DNA: TGTGCCAGCAGCACTGCACCGACAGGGTTGCATGGCTACACCTTC. This sequence encodes CASSTAPTGLHGYTF.